A single sample is the source of the 20 T cell receptor beta chains below, sequenced in a study of neoadjuvant nivolumab and ipilimumab in lung cancer. Clones were read by immunoSEQ multiplex PCR, and TCRdb kept only the in-frame ones, dropping some. The sample includes under 50,000 clones, roughly 90% of them seen just once. The sample consisted of blood, taken before neoadjuvant nivolumab, alone or with ipilimumab. All receptors derive from an adult with non-small cell lung cancer. Some clones in this sample may be carry-over from other donors' samples.

This clone was seen only once. The chain recombines TRBV11-2 with TRBJ2-3; D gene ambiguous. Germline CDR1 and CDR2: SGHAT and FQNNGV. With 1 base removed from V and 1 base from J, the gap between germline ends came to 6 bases. CDR3 length equals 14 residues. The CDR3 loop reads CASSLGTGTDTQYF. CDR3 DNA: TGTGCCAGCAGCTTAGGGACCGGCACAGATACGCAGTATTTT.

The chain links TRBV19 to TRBJ2-5, with 7 bases that match TRBD2. J lost 7 bases, V lost 3 bases, and 14 bases had no gene match. The length of the CDR3 is 16 residues. From germline, CDR1 is LNHDA and CDR2 SQIVND (reference sequence). CDR3 nucleotide sequence: TGTGCCAGTAGTATTACGCCTAGCGGCTCCCAGGGGACCCAGTACTTC. Translated, it gives CASSITPSGSQGTQYF.

V is TRBV7-9 and J is TRBJ2-7; D ambiguous. Trimming shortened V by 3 bases and J by 2 bases, and 8 bases separated the two germline ends. Germline-derived CDR1 and CDR2 are SEHNR and FQNEAQ (reference sequence). The CDR3 consists of 13 residues. CDR3 in amino acids: CASSFRAAYEQYF. The CDR3 nucleotides read TGTGCCAGCAGCTTTAGGGCCGCCTACGAGCAGTACTTC.

DNA for the CDR3: TGCGCCAGCAGCTTGGTGGGAGACCGGGGAGATACGCAGTATTTT. Its protein product is CASSLVGDRGDTQYF. The chain links TRBV5-1 to TRBJ2-3; D is perhaps TRBD2 (5 bases). Germline CDR1 reads SGHRS; CDR2 reads YFSETQ. V gave up 0 bases and J gave up 5 bases, with 13 bases separating them. CDR3 length: 15 amino acids.

This chain uses TRBV7-9 with TRBJ1-1; 7 nucleotides agree with TRBD1. From germline, CDR1 is SEHNR and CDR2 FQNEAQ (reference sequence). The CDR3 has 13 residues. With V trimmed by 3 bases and J by 7 bases, 5 bases remained unmatched. The CDR3 protein is CASSLEGANEAFF. The DNA of the CDR3 is TGTGCCAGCAGCTTGGAGGGGGCTAATGAAGCTTTCTTT.

The V and J genes are TRBV9 and TRBJ2-1; D possibly corresponds to TRBD1 (6 bases). This CDR3 is built from 13 residues. In germline, CDR1 is SGDLS, CDR2 YYNGEE. V lost 3 bases and J 5 bases, leaving 9 bases between the germline ends. DNA for the CDR3: TGTGCCAGCAGCGGATGGACAGACAATGAGCAGTTCTTC. Its protein product is CASSGWTDNEQFF.

The chain is built from TRBV4-3 and TRBJ1-4; D not certain. Germline V gene data show CDR1 as LGHNA and CDR2 as YSLEER. The CDR3 has 15 amino acids. V lost 5 bases and J 7 bases, leaving 17 bases between the germline ends. The CDR3 DNA reads as TGCGCCAGCAGCTTGTCAGCTTCCGGGCGTGAAAAACTGTTTTTT. Its translation is CASSLSASGREKLFF.

Worth noting for this clone: Other nucleotide sequences in the sample specify the same CDR3. CDR3 in DNA: TGTGCCAGCAGCATTAGCTACGAGCAGTACTTC. Translated: CASSISYEQYF. This chain uses TRBV7-9 with TRBJ2-7; D gene uncertain. The germline V and J ends were trimmed by 5 bases and 3 bases, with 5 bases remaining between them. This CDR3 contains 11 residues. CDR1 SEHNR and CDR2 FQNEAQ come from the germline V gene (reference sequence).

The V and J genes are TRBV11-1 and TRBJ1-1, with D perhaps matching TRBD1 (5 bases). Looked up from germline, CDR1 is SGHAT and CDR2 is FQDESV (reference sequence). Trimming took off 4 bases at V and 4 bases at J, with 13 bases between the two ends. CDR3 size: 14 residues. Here the CDR3 DNA reads TGTGCCAGCAGCTCATCCAGGGTAATCACTGAAGCTTTCTTT. Protein product: CASSSSRVITEAFF.

The J gene is TRBJ2-5, the V gene TRBV5-4; D perhaps matches TRBD2 (5 bases). V dropped 5 bases and J dropped 3 bases, with 17 bases sitting between them. In germline, CDR1 is SGHNT, CDR2 YYREEE (reference sequence). The CDR3 spans 15 residues. For the CDR3, the DNA is TGTGCCAGCAGACGTTCTATTGACGGGGAAGAGACCCAGTACTTC. As protein: CASRRSIDGEETQYF.

This sequence joins TRBV4-1 and TRBJ2-1, with D uncertain. The CDR3 length is 17 residues. Per germline, CDR1 MGHRA and CDR2 YSYEKL. V was cut by 0 bases and J by 2 bases, with 14 bases left in between. The CDR3 region is CASSQDPDASTYNEQFF. The CDR3 DNA reads TGCGCCAGCAGCCAAGACCCCGACGCAAGTACCTACAATGAGCAGTTCTTC.

This chain connects TRBV5-6 to TRBJ2-7; D is undetermined. This CDR3 has 13 amino acids. The germline CDR1 and CDR2 sequences are SGHDT and YYEEEE. The V end lost 0 bases, the J end lost 7 bases, and 11 bases lay between the germline ends. CDR3 sequence (DNA): TGTGCCAGCAGCTTGGTAAGTCCTACAGAGCAGTACTTC. Translated, it gives CASSLVSPTEQYF.

This chain uses TRBV5-1 with TRBJ2-1; 7 bases map to TRBD2. V shed 3 bases, J shed 1 base, and the junction held 4 bases outside the gene matches. This CDR3 spans 15 amino acids. Germline CDR1 SGHRS, CDR2 YFSETQ. The CDR3 region is CASSSLAVSYNEQFF. The CDR3 DNA is TGCGCCAGCAGCTCCCTAGCGGTATCCTACAATGAGCAGTTCTTC.

The gene calls are TRBV11-3 and TRBJ2-5, with unresolved D. The CDR3 sequence is 14 residues long. The germline V gene encodes CDR1 SGHNT and CDR2 YENEEA. Trimming stripped 3 bases from V and 5 bases from J, with 13 bases between. The CDR3 sequence is CASSFMIPFETQYF. As DNA, the CDR3 is TGTGCCAGCAGCTTTATGATACCCTTCGAGACCCAGTACTTC.

The genes are TRBV5-6 and TRBJ1-2; maybe TRBD1 (5 bases). V was clipped by 0 bases and J by 2 bases, with 11 bases between them. The CDR3 has 15 residues. Germline V gene data show CDR1 as SGHDT and CDR2 as YYEEEE. CDR3 amino acids: CASSLDRKVNYGYTF. CDR3 in DNA: TGTGCCAGCAGCTTGGACAGGAAAGTAAACTATGGCTACACCTTC.

The chain links TRBV5-1 to TRBJ1-2; 9 bases line up with TRBD1. This CDR3 has 17 amino acids. CDR1 and CDR2 from the germline V gene are SGHRS and YFSETQ. Germline trimming cut 5 bases from V and 0 bases from J; bases unmatched to any gene: 11. The CDR3 coding sequence is TGCGCCAGCAGTAAGGGACAGGGCCCTTATACTAACTATGGCTACACCTTC. It specifies CASSKGQGPYTNYGYTF.

The rearrangement joins TRBV6-6 to TRBJ2-1; 9 bases agree with TRBD2. The length of the CDR3 is 14 residues. CDR1 is MNHNY and CDR2 is SVGAGI in the germline V gene (reference sequence). Germline trimming cut 6 bases from V and 3 bases from J; bases unmatched to any gene: 3. DNA of the CDR3: TGTGCCAGCAGGTCTAGCGGGAACTACAATGAGCAGTTCTTC. Translation: CASRSSGNYNEQFF.

The J gene is TRBJ2-1, the V gene TRBV29-1; D is perhaps TRBD2 (5 bases). V lost 3 bases to trimming and J lost 9 bases, with 12 bases between them. This CDR3 comprises 12 residues. CDR1 and CDR2 (germline): SQVTM, ANQGSEA. CDR3 in amino acids: CSVDEGPGEQFF. CDR3 DNA sequence: TGCAGCGTTGATGAGGGCCCGGGTGAGCAGTTCTTC.

Written as DNA, the CDR3 is TGTGCCAGCAGCGCCCCGGGACAGGGGTACAATGAGCAGTTCTTC. Protein product: CASSAPGQGYNEQFF. This chain joins TRBV9 and TRBJ2-1, with TRBD1 matching over 10 bases. This CDR3 has 15 amino acids. Germline values: CDR1 SGDLS, CDR2 YYNGEE. V lost 3 bases, J lost 4 bases, and 4 bases stayed unmatched.

The rearrangement links TRBV7-9 to TRBJ1-3; TRBD1 might be the D (5 bases). Trimming removed 3 bases at V and 5 bases at J, with 5 bases between. CDR1 and CDR2 from the germline V gene are SEHNR and FQNEAQ (reference sequence). This CDR3 comprises 12 residues. CDR3 loop: CASSLGRNTIYF. The DNA of the CDR3 is TGTGCCAGCAGCTTGGGACGAAACACCATATATTTT.